These 7 T cell receptor beta chains were sequenced from one sample in a study of CD8 T cells in Susac syndrome. cDNA came from approximately 0.5 to 1 ug RNA primed by random hexamers. TCRdb independently ran MiXCR on the immunoSEQ multiplex PCR reads; one entry per CDR3 protein. Found here are approximately 150,000 distinct CDR3 sequences, approximately 93% of them singletons; the top ten hold more than 0.065%. The material sequenced was CD4+ T cells from PBMCs. Every receptor here comes from a human donor in good health.

The V and J genes are TRBV27 and TRBJ2-7, with D possibly matching TRBD1 (6 bases). Germline loops: CDR1 MNHEY, CDR2 SMNVEV (reference sequence). This CDR3 region has 13 residues. With 5 bases removed from V and 5 bases from J, the gap between germline ends came to 13 bases. The CDR3 DNA is TGTGCCAGCAGTCGACCTCAGGGGAACGAGCAGTACTTC. It encodes CASSRPQGNEQYF.

This chain joins TRBV18 and TRBJ2-1; 12 bases map to TRBD2. CDR3 length: 16 amino acids. Trimming removed 3 bases from V and 10 bases from J; junction bases left unmatched: 10. Looked up from germline, CDR1 is KGHSH and CDR2 is LQKENI. In nucleotides, the CDR3 is TGTGCCAGCTCACCGGGACTAGCGGGTGGGTCCGGGGAGCAGTTCTTC. Amino acids: CASSPGLAGGSGEQFF.

The rearrangement links TRBV6-1 to TRBJ2-2; TRBD2 matches at 15 bases. The CDR3 is 18 residues long. V lost 6 bases and J lost 1; bases outside the gene matches: 6. The germline gives CDR1 MNHNS, CDR2 SASEGT. CDR3 loop: CASSPGLAGGGNTGELFF. CDR3 DNA sequence: TGTGCCAGCAGCCCGGGACTAGCGGGAGGAGGGAACACCGGGGAGCTGTTTTTT.

This chain connects TRBV6-1 to TRBJ1-1; the match to TRBD1 covers 10 bases. Per germline, CDR1 MNHNS and CDR2 SASEGT. The trim removed 6 bases at V and 6 bases at J, leaving 4 bases unmatched. The CDR3 extends over 13 amino acids. CDR3 in DNA: TGTGCCAGCAGGAGAGACAGGGGGCCTGAAGCTTTCTTT. Its protein product is CASRRDRGPEAFF.

The V and J genes are TRBV5-1 and TRBJ2-6; D perhaps matches TRBD1 (6 bases). V dropped 5 bases and J dropped 2 bases, with 11 bases sitting between them. The CDR3 is 15 amino acids. CDR1 is SGHRS, CDR2 YFSETQ, per germline. The CDR3 spells CASSNRAAGANVLTF. The CDR3 DNA is TGCGCCAGCAGTAACAGGGCTGCTGGGGCCAACGTCCTGACTTTC.

This clonotype was recorded a few times. One junction end disagrees with the germline gene, perhaps due to a read error. The chain couples TRBV4-1 to TRBJ2-1; D remains unclear. This CDR3 comprises 18 residues. The germline V gene encodes CDR1 MGHRA and CDR2 YSYEKL. The CDR3, as DNA: TGCGCCAGCAGCCAAGATCAACCCTCCCAGCTGAGATACAATGAGCAGTTCTTT. This codes for CASSQDQPSQLRYNEQFF.

This rearrangement joins TRBV5-1 to TRBJ2-7; no firm D call. Germline values: CDR1 SGHRS, CDR2 YFSETQ. The CDR3 covers 15 residues. The V and J ends lost 0 bases and 6 bases respectively, with 16 bases between them. CDR3 amino acids: CASSLASGLMVEQYF. The CDR3 coding sequence is TGCGCCAGCAGCTTGGCCAGTGGCTTGATGGTCGAGCAGTACTTC.